Below are 13 T cell receptor beta chains sequenced from a single sample in a study of blood T cell repertoires in COVID-19. The data were produced by immunoSEQ multiplex PCR, yet TCRdb's version contains in-frame clones alone and is incomplete. Of 9,500 to 15,000 clones in the sample, over 60% are singletons; the top ten hold 10%. Sequenced sample: peripheral blood. These receptors were collected from a man aged 60 to 69 with COVID-19, enrolled during active disease.

The V and J genes are TRBV28 and TRBJ2-2; weak D call: TRBD2 (6 bases). The V end was cut by 6 bases, the J end by 3 bases, with 17 bases between. CDR1 and CDR2 (germline): MDHEN, SYDVKM. The CDR3 consists of 16 residues. The CDR3 region is CASRPGGGTHTGELFF. The CDR3, as DNA: TGTGCCAGCAGACCAGGTGGGGGGACCCACACCGGGGAGCTGTTTTTT.

This chain uses TRBV7-2 with TRBJ2-1, with 10 bases that match TRBD2. V lost 8 bases and J lost 5; bases outside the gene matches: 9. The CDR3 consists of 15 residues. In germline, CDR1 is SGHTA, CDR2 FQGNSA. DNA for the CDR3: TGTGCCAGCGCGACCGGGACTAGCGCCAACAATGAGCAGTTCTTC. Its protein product is CASATGTSANNEQFF. The full variable domain, completed using reference TRBV7-2 and TRBJ2-1, is GAGVSQSPSNKVTEKGKDVELRCDPISGHTALYWYRQSLGQGLEFLIYFQGNSAPDKSGLPSDRFSAERTGGSVSTLTIQRTQQEDSAVYLCASATGTSANNEQFFGPGTRLTVL.

The V and J genes are TRBV3-1 (or the pseudogene TRBV3-2) and TRBJ2-3; 7 bases align to TRBD1. V lost 3 bases to trimming and J lost 5 bases; unmatched junction nucleotides: 5. Germline CDR1 is LGHDT and CDR2 is YNNKEL (reference sequence). This CDR3 is built from 14 residues. The CDR3 DNA follows: TGTGCCAGCAGCCATGGAGACAGGGAAGATACGCAGTATTTT. Amino acids: CASSHGDREDTQYF.

The chain employs TRBV29-1 and TRBJ1-1; 7 positions agree with TRBD1. The CDR3 is made up of 13 amino acids. CDR1 and CDR2 from the germline V gene are SQVTM and ANQGSEA. V lost 4 bases, J lost 5 bases, and 7 bases stayed unmatched. Written as DNA, the CDR3 is TGCAGCGTTGCGACAGGGTTAGGGACTGAAGCTTTCTTT. Its protein is CSVATGLGTEAFF.

The chain recombines TRBV24-1 with TRBJ2-1, with 9 positions matching TRBD1. The CDR3 is 16 residues long. V was clipped by 0 bases and J by 8 bases; unmatched bases: 7. Per the germline V gene, CDR1 is KGHDR and CDR2 is SFDVKD. The CDR3 DNA reads TGTGCCACCAGTGATTTGCCACAGGGGGCCGTAGATGAGCAGTTCTTC. Translating gives CATSDLPQGAVDEQFF.

The chain recombines TRBV29-1 with TRBJ2-2, with 9 bases that match TRBD1. Germline-derived CDR1 and CDR2 are SQVTM and ANQGSEA. The CDR3 runs to 13 residues. V trimming: 4 bases; J trimming: 6 bases; junction bases outside the gene matches: 3. CDR3 nucleotide sequence: TGCAGCGTTGCGGGACAGGGCCCCGGGGAGCTGTTTTTT. Amino acids: CSVAGQGPGELFF.

This clone was observed a handful of times. The V gene is TRBV4-2, the J gene TRBJ2-3, with 10 bases lining up with TRBD2. Germline CDR1 reads LGHNA; CDR2 reads YNFKEQ. The CDR3 covers 17 residues. The V and J ends lost 2 bases and 4 bases, in that order; junction bases with no gene match: 9. The CDR3 protein is CASSQPPGLAASDTQYF. The CDR3 DNA sequence: TGTGCCAGCAGCCAACCCCCCGGACTAGCGGCATCAGATACGCAGTATTTT.

The chain is built from TRBV18 and TRBJ1-2, with TRBD1 matching over 8 bases. The germline gives CDR1 KGHSH, CDR2 LQKENI. J was trimmed by 4 bases and V by 3 bases; bases with no gene match: 7. The CDR3 runs to 15 residues. The CDR3 DNA is TGTGCCAGCTCACCTACCCGGGACAGGCCCTATGGCTACACCTTC. Translation: CASSPTRDRPYGYTF.

The gene calls are TRBV28 and TRBJ2-7, with TRBD2 matching over 9 bases. V trimming: 2 bases; J trimming: 3 bases; junction bases outside the gene matches: 11. Germline values: CDR1 MDHEN, CDR2 SYDVKM. This CDR3 is 17 amino acids long. The CDR3 sequence is CASSLQRGALYSYEQYF. Here the CDR3 DNA reads TGTGCCAGCAGTTTACAGCGGGGGGCCCTATATAGCTACGAGCAGTACTTC.

This clone was observed a few times. V gene TRBV9 combines with J gene TRBJ2-1; D is unresolved. This CDR3 spans 15 amino acids. Germline CDR1 and CDR2: SGDLS and YYNGEE. Between the trimmed V and J ends, which lost 0 bases and 3 bases, there was a span of 10 bases. The CDR3 coding sequence is TGTGCCAGCAGCGTAGCCCAGGCAGTCTACAATGAGCAGTTCTTC. Residues: CASSVAQAVYNEQFF. The whole variable domain, remainder taken from reference TRBV9 and TRBJ2-1, is DSGVTQTPKHLITATGQRVTLRCSPRSGDLSVYWYQQSLDQGLQFLIQYYNGEERAKGNILERFSAQQFPDLHSELNLSSLELGDSALYFCASSVAQAVYNEQFFGPGTRLTVL.

The genes are TRBV28 and TRBJ2-3; 11 nucleotides line up with TRBD1. Germline CDR1 is MDHEN and CDR2 is SYDVKM. Germline trimming cut 5 bases from V and 1 base from J; bases unmatched to any gene: 5. The length of the CDR3 is 16 residues. CDR3 DNA sequence: TGTGCCAGCAGTCCTGGGACAGGGGGGGGCACAGATACGCAGTATTTT. Translating gives CASSPGTGGGTDTQYF.

V gene TRBV6-5 combines with J gene TRBJ2-1; tentatively, D is TRBD2 (5 bases). Deletions cut 2 bases from V and 0 bases from J, with 8 bases between. Germline V gives CDR1 MNHEY, CDR2 SVGAGI. The length of the CDR3 is 15 residues. The CDR3 nucleotides are TGTGCCAGCAGTTACAGCGGCCTCTCCTACAATGAGCAGTTCTTC. Encoded protein: CASSYSGLSYNEQFF.

The chain employs TRBV7-9 and TRBJ1-3; 7 bases are a match to TRBD1. Trimming at V came to 5 bases and at J to 4 bases, leaving 5 bases not matched to a gene. The germline V gene has CDR1 SEHNR and CDR2 FQNEAQ (reference sequence). The CDR3 has 14 amino acids. The CDR3 region is CASSIGTAGNTIYF. The CDR3 coding sequence is TGTGCCAGCAGCATTGGGACAGCAGGAAACACCATATATTTT.